Below, 6 T cell receptor beta chains from the same sample are listed, as sequenced in a study of blood T cell repertoires in COVID-19. Libraries were prepared by immunoSEQ multiplex PCR; TCRdb keeps only in-frame clonotypes and omits some of them. The profile shows 95,000 to 150,000 clones, 88% of them singletons. The sample was peripheral blood. The receptors were gathered from a man aged 45-65 years with acute or convalescent COVID-19.

This clone was detected only once. The chain uses TRBV24-1 and TRBJ1-2; weak D call: TRBD1 (6 bases). Between the trimmed V and J ends, which lost 4 bases and 0 bases, there was a span of 8 bases. This CDR3 has 14 amino acids. CDR1 and CDR2 (germline): KGHDR, SFDVKD. The CDR3 bases are TGTGCCACCAGTGAACGGACAGCTAACTATGGCTACACCTTC. It yields the protein CATSERTANYGYTF.

The chain recombines TRBV30 with TRBJ2-7, with D possibly TRBD1 on 6 matching bases. The CDR3 is 13 amino acids. CDR1 and CDR2 from the germline V gene are GTSNPN and SVGIG (reference sequence). Trimming took off 1 base at V and 8 bases at J, with 15 bases between the two ends. The CDR3 loop reads CAWSAGADFQQYF. The CDR3 bases are TGTGCCTGGAGTGCAGGGGCCGACTTCCAGCAGTACTTC.

The chain is built from TRBV3-1 (or the pseudogene TRBV3-2) and TRBJ1-1; a possible D gene is TRBD1 (5 bases). This CDR3 has 18 amino acids. The V end was cut by 4 bases, the J end by 3 bases, with 24 bases between. Looked up from germline, CDR1 is LGHDT and CDR2 is YNNKEL (reference sequence). CDR3 amino acids: CASSPKKIAGRGYTEAFF. Written as DNA, the CDR3 is TGTGCCAGCAGCCCAAAAAAAATAGCCGGTCGGGGGTACACTGAAGCTTTCTTT.

The chain employs TRBV7-2 and TRBJ2-7, with 7 bases identical to TRBD2. The V segment lost 4 bases and the J segment 0 bases; nucleotides outside the gene matches: 6. The CDR3 sequence is 15 residues long. CDR1 is SGHTA, CDR2 FQGNSA, per germline. This chain's CDR3 is CASSWLAGSSYEQYF. CDR3 in DNA: TGTGCCAGCAGCTGGTTAGCGGGTAGCTCCTACGAGCAGTACTTC.

This clone is a singleton in its sample. The chain combines TRBV11-2 with TRBJ2-7; 7 bases fit TRBD1. This CDR3 spans 12 amino acids. V dropped 4 bases and J dropped 6; count of bases not matched to a gene: 3. Per germline, CDR1 SGHAT and CDR2 FQNNGV. CDR3 bases: TGTGCCAGCAGCTATACAGGGGTCGAGCAGTACTTC. The encoded protein is CASSYTGVEQYF. Together with reference TRBV11-2 and TRBJ2-7, the CDR3 gives the full variable domain: EAGVAQSPRYKIIEKRQSVAFWCNPISGHATLYWYQQILGQGPKLLIQFQNNGVVDDSQLPKDRFSAERLKGVDSTLKIQPAKLEDSAVYLCASSYTGVEQYFGPGTRLTVT.

The V and J genes are TRBV23-1 and TRBJ2-1; 8 bases map to TRBD1. TRBV23-1 is an open reading frame, and its role is uncertain. The CDR3 consists of 18 residues. Trimming at V came to 6 bases and at J to 4 bases, leaving 17 bases not matched to a gene. In DNA, the CDR3 is TGCGCCAGCAGCCGCCACCTAAGGACAGGGTTTGGATACAATGAGCAGTTCTTC. Encoded protein: CASSRHLRTGFGYNEQFF.